Below are 19 T cell receptor beta chains sequenced from a single sample in a study. TCRdb reanalysed the 5' RACE reads using MiXCR and keeps one entry per CDR3 protein. The sample consists of tens of thousands of distinct CDR3 sequences, 15% to 20% of them appearing once. The source material was naive CD4+ T cells sorted from blood. The sample's subset: naive CD4+ T cells, CD4+CD45RA+CD25-. Receptors were obtained from a female donor with breast cancer.

This clonotype turned up a few times. The genes are TRBV4-1 and TRBJ1-2; D is possibly TRBD1 (5 bases). The CDR3 covers 14 residues. V lost 3 bases and J lost 2, with 10 bases in between. CDR1 and CDR2 (germline): MGHRA, YSYEKL. DNA for the CDR3: TGCGCCAGCAGCCAGGGCCGGGACAACTATGGCTACACCTTC. Translated: CASSQGRDNYGYTF.

This clonotype has a handful of counts. The chain carries TRBV7-3 and TRBJ2-3, with 7 positions matching TRBD1. In germline, CDR1 is SGHTA, CDR2 FQGTGA. The CDR3 sequence is 15 residues long. V was pared by 5 bases and J by 4 bases, with 9 bases of the junction left unmatched. The chain's CDR3 is CASSTQGGRPDTQYF. Written as DNA, the CDR3 is TGTGCCAGCAGCACGCAAGGGGGCCGCCCAGATACGCAGTATTTT.

The J gene is TRBJ2-7, the V gene TRBV24-1; D is possibly TRBD2 (7 bases). V gave up 4 bases and J gave up 0 bases, with 12 bases separating them. The CDR3 spans 15 residues. Germline V gene sequence: CDR1 KGHDR, CDR2 SFDVKD. CDR3 loop: CATSEGGDNSYEQYF. DNA of the CDR3: TGTGCCACCAGTGAAGGGGGGGACAACTCCTACGAGCAGTACTTC.

This clonotype was observed at least ten times. The V call is TRBV9, the J call TRBJ2-1; a weak D match, TRBD2 (5 bases). Germline V gene data show CDR1 as SGDLS and CDR2 as YYNGEE. Trimming took off 4 bases at V and 7 bases at J, with 21 bases between the two ends. The CDR3 is made up of 16 amino acids. As DNA, the CDR3 is TGTGCCAGCAGCTCCACCGGGATTTCTTATGGGAATGAGCAGTTCTTC. It yields the protein CASSSTGISYGNEQFF.

The J gene is TRBJ1-4, the V gene TRBV6-6; TRBD1 agrees at 7 bases. V was clipped by 2 bases and J by 11 bases; unmatched bases: 11. Germline lookup yields CDR1 MNHNY and CDR2 SVGAGI (reference sequence). The length of the CDR3 is 15 residues. This CDR3 is CASSYDRVESEKLFF. The CDR3 DNA is TGTGCCAGCAGTTACGACAGGGTTGAGAGTGAGAAACTGTTTTTT.

Turning to this clonotype: This may come from a read error, since a much larger clone is one base off. The CDR3 reads CASSEMGLTQPQHF. As DNA, the CDR3 is TGTGCCAGCAGTGAAATGGGGCTCACTCAGCCCCAGCATTTT. This rearrangement joins TRBV6-1 to TRBJ1-5, with D perhaps matching TRBD1 (5 bases). Trimming removed 2 bases from V and 6 bases from J, with 11 bases in between. CDR3 length: 14 residues. Germline V lookup: CDR1 MNHNS, CDR2 SASEGT.

The chain combines TRBV29-1 with TRBJ1-5; a possible D gene is TRBD1 (5 bases). The germline V gene encodes CDR1 SQVTM and CDR2 ANQGSEA. V was trimmed by 4 bases and J by 2 bases, leaving 12 bases between them. The CDR3 covers 14 residues. In DNA form, the CDR3 reads TGCAGCGTTGGGACATCGAATGGCAATCAGCCCCAGCATTTT. This sequence encodes CSVGTSNGNQPQHF.

The chain recombines TRBV6-5 with TRBJ1-4, with 7 nucleotides matching TRBD1. The V segment lost 3 bases and the J segment 10 bases; nucleotides outside the gene matches: 14. The CDR3 covers 16 residues. Germline lookup yields CDR1 MNHEY and CDR2 SVGAGI. The CDR3 loop is CASSYNGPGGIGKLFF. CDR3 coding DNA: TGTGCCAGCAGTTATAATGGCCCAGGGGGTATTGGAAAACTGTTTTTT.

This chain links TRBV5-1 with TRBJ2-4, with D unresolved. V was pared by 1 base and J by 3 bases, with 11 bases between. The CDR3 totals 15 residues. The V gene's germline CDR1 is SGHRS and CDR2 YFSETQ. The CDR3 spells CASSLSSVVKNIQYF. CDR3 coding DNA: TGCGCCAGCAGCTTGTCTTCGGTAGTCAAAAACATTCAGTACTTC. Using reference TRBV5-1 and TRBJ2-4 for the parts outside the CDR3, the full variable domain is KAGVTQTPRYLIKTRGQQVTLSCSPISGHRSVSWYQQTPGQGLQFLFEYFSETQRNKGNFPGRFSGRQFSNSRSEMNVSTLELGDSALYLCASSLSSVVKNIQYFGAGTRLSVL.

V and J are TRBV2 and TRBJ1-6; D is unclear. V was shortened by 5 bases and J by 3 bases, with 5 bases between the two germline ends. The length of the CDR3 is 13 residues. From germline, CDR1 is SNHLY and CDR2 FYNNEI. The CDR3: CASSRDYNSPLHF. In DNA, the CDR3 is TGTGCCAGCAGTCGGGACTATAATTCACCCCTCCACTTT. Full variable domain (missing parts from reference TRBV2 and TRBJ1-6): EPEVTQTPSHQVTQMGQEVILRCVPISNHLYFYWYRQILGQKVEFLVSFYNNEISEKSEIFDDQFSVERPDGSNFTLKIRSTKLEDSAMYFCASSRDYNSPLHFGNGTRLTVT.

To note about this clonotype: This may be a read error, as it is one base from a much larger clone. CDR3 nucleotide sequence: TGCAGCGCAATGGACCTACGGAACACTGAAGCTTGCTTT. This sequence encodes CSAMDLRNTEACF. This chain joins TRBV29-1 and TRBJ1-1; D is ambiguous. The CDR3 is made up of 13 amino acids. Germline loops: CDR1 SQVTM, CDR2 ANQGSEA.

A note on this clonotype: A read error may explain this, as a much larger clone is one base away. The chain joins TRBV10-2 to TRBJ2-7, with D tentatively TRBD1 or TRBD2 (5 bases each). CDR1 is WSHSY, CDR2 SAAADI, per germline. This CDR3 spans 17 amino acids. CDR3 nucleotides: TGCGCCAGCGGTGAGTCGACTACGGCAGGGTACTCCTACGAGCAGTACTTC. This codes for CASGESTTAGYSYEQYF.

This rearrangement joins TRBV28 to TRBJ2-5; no clear D. The CDR3 runs 16 residues. The ends were cut back, 2 bases at V and 3 bases at J, with 16 bases in the middle. The germline V gene has CDR1 MDHEN and CDR2 SYDVKM. The CDR3 loop is CASSLVQPGIKETQYF. For the CDR3, the DNA is TGTGCCAGCAGTTTAGTGCAGCCTGGGATTAAAGAGACCCAGTACTTC.

The rearrangement uses TRBV5-1 and TRBJ2-1; D is tentatively TRBD1 or TRBD2 (5 bases each). This CDR3 spans 15 amino acids. Between the trimmed V and J ends, which lost 2 bases and 4 bases, there was a span of 13 bases. Germline CDR1 reads SGHRS; CDR2 reads YFSETQ. The CDR3 DNA follows: TGCGCCAGCAGCTTCCTCGGGACCTCTTACAATGAGCAGTTCTTC. It yields the protein CASSFLGTSYNEQFF.

As for this clonotype: Given a much more abundant clone one base away, this may be a read error. This chain uses TRBV20-1 with TRBJ2-1, with 12 bases identical to TRBD2. Germline-derived CDR1 and CDR2 are DFQATT and SNEGSKA (reference sequence). Unmatched junction bases numbered 10, after V lost 6 bases and J lost 10 bases. This CDR3 has 14 amino acids. DNA for the CDR3: TGCAGTGCGACAGGACTAGCGGGACGTAAGGAGCAGTTCTTC. Protein sequence: CSATGLAGRKEQFF.

This clonotype appeared a few times. The chain employs TRBV4-1 and TRBJ1-1; TRBD1 agrees at 7 bases. Unmatched junction bases numbered 7, after V lost 0 bases and J lost 6 bases. There are 15 residues in the CDR3. From germline, CDR1 is MGHRA and CDR2 YSYEKL. Written as DNA, the CDR3 is TGCGCCAGCAGCCAAGAGGTAACAGGGGACGCTGAAGCTTTCTTT. Translation gives CASSQEVTGDAEAFF.

CDR3 bases: TGTGCCAGCAGTTTACGTGGGGGTGGACAGCCCCAGCATTTT. Protein: CASSLRGGGQPQHF. The V gene is TRBV12-3 or TRBV12-4, the J gene TRBJ1-5; a possible D gene is TRBD1 (5 bases). The ends were cut back, 2 bases at V and 7 bases at J, with 12 bases in the middle. CDR3 size: 14 residues.

V gene TRBV5-1 combines with J gene TRBJ2-7, with 9 bases matching TRBD1. The V and J ends lost 0 bases and 5 bases, in that order; junction bases with no gene match: 0. The germline V gene has CDR1 SGHRS and CDR2 YFSETQ. The CDR3 is 13 amino acids. CDR3 protein: CASSLDRGHEQYF. The CDR3 DNA is TGCGCCAGCAGCTTGGACAGGGGGCACGAGCAGTACTTC.

This chain connects TRBV7-9 to TRBJ2-2; perhaps TRBD2 as D (5 bases). CDR1 and CDR2 (germline): SEHNR, FQNEAQ (reference sequence). This CDR3 comprises 14 residues. Trimming cost V 5 bases and J 4 bases, with 11 bases left between them. The CDR3 spells CASSKDSITGELFF. The DNA of the CDR3 is TGTGCCAGCAGCAAGGACTCAATCACCGGGGAGCTGTTTTTT. Filled out from reference TRBV7-9 and TRBJ2-2, the complete variable domain reads DTGVSQNPRHKITKRGQNVTFRCDPISEHNRLYWYRQTLGQGPEFLTYFQNEAQLEKSRLLSDRFSAERPKGSFSTLEIQRTEQGDSAMYLCASSKDSITGELFFGEGSRLTVL.